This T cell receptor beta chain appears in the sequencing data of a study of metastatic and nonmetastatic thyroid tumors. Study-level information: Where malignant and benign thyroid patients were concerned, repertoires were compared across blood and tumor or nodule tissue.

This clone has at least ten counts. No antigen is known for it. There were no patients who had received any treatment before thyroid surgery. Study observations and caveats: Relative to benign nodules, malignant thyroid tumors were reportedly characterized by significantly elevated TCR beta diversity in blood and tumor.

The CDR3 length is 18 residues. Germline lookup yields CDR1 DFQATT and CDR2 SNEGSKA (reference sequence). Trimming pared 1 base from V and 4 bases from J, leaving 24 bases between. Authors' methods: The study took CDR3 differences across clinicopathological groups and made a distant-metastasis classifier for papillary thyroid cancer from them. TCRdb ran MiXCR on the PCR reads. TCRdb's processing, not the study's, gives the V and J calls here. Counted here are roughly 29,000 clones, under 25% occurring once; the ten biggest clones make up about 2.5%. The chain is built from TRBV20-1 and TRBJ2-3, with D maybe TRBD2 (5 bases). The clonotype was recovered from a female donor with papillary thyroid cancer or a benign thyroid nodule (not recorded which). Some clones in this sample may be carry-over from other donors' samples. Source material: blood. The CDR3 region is CSARAHDSGRRVPDTQYF. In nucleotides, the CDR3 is TGCAGTGCTAGAGCGCACGATTCAGGTCGGCGGGTCCCAGATACGCAGTATTTT.